This T cell receptor (beta chain) originates from a study of beta chain features in type 1 diabetes. In total, each donor contributed a single heparinised blood draw that averaged about 100 mL. Sorting of CD4+ naive, central memory, regulatory and stem cell-like memory cells was performed via CD45RO/CCR7/CD25/CD127/CD95/CD27. Study-level findings and limits: Resolution of whether HLA type affects TCRB rearrangement was not achieved here. Patients' naive, central memory and Treg TCRB repertoires seemed closer to one another than those of healthy donors.

Expressed TCRB transcripts got sequenced, as all isolated RNA was reverse transcribed. Produced via immunoSEQ multiplex PCR; TCRdb's table is partial and in-frame only. The table lists 350,000 to 450,000 clones, roughly 16% of them singletons, with about 0.018% in the top ten. About this clone itself: Its antigen remains unidentified.

Trimming cost V 3 bases and J 4 bases; bases outside gene matches: 8. Germline V CDR1 and CDR2: LNHNV, YYDKDF (reference sequence). The CDR3 spans 16 residues. The source material was naive CD4+ T cells from blood. The genes are TRBV15 and TRBJ2-7; 11 nucleotides align to TRBD1. This clonotype originated in a woman younger than 30 in good health. CDR3 in amino acids: CATSSVWTGGVYEQYF. The CDR3 DNA reads TGTGCCACCAGCAGCGTCTGGACAGGGGGCGTATACGAGCAGTACTTC.